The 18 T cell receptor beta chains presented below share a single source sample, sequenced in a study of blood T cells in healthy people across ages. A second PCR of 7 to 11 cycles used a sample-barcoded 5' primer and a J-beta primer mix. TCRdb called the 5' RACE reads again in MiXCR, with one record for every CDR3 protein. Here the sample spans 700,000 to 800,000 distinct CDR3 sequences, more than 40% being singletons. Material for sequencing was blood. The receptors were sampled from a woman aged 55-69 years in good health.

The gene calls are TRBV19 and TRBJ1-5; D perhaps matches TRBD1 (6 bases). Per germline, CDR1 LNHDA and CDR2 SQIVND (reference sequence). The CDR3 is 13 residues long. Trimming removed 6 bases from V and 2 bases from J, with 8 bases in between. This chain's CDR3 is CASSGTRNQPQHF. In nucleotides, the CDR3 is TGTGCCAGTAGCGGGACACGCAATCAGCCCCAGCATTTT.

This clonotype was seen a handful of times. In DNA form, the CDR3 reads TGCAGTGCTAGTGGGGATCGGAGGGGGCCCAACAATGAGCAGTTCTTC. Translation gives CSASGDRRGPNNEQFF. The chain is built from TRBV20-1 and TRBJ2-1; the D gene is possibly TRBD1 (7 bases). CDR1 is DFQATT, CDR2 SNEGSKA, per germline (reference sequence). The CDR3 has 16 residues. Trimming took off 3 bases at V and 5 bases at J, with 20 bases between the two ends.

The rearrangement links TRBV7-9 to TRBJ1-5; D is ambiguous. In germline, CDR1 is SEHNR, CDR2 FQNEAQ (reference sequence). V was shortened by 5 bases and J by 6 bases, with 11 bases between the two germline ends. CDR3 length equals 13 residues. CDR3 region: CASSATGVQPQHF. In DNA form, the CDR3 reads TGTGCCAGCAGCGCGACCGGGGTTCAGCCCCAGCATTTT. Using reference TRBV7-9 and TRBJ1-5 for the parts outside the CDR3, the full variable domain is DTGVSQNPRHKITKRGQNVTFRCDPISEHNRLYWYRQTLGQGPEFLTYFQNEAQLEKSRLLSDRFSAERPKGSFSTLEIQRTEQGDSAMYLCASSATGVQPQHFGDGTRLSIL.

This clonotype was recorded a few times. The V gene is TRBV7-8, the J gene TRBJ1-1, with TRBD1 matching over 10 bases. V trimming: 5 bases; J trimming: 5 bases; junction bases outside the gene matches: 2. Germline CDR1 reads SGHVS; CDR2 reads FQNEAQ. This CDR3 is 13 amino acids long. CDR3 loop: CASSGTGETEAFF. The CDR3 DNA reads TGTGCCAGCAGCGGGACAGGGGAGACTGAAGCTTTCTTT.

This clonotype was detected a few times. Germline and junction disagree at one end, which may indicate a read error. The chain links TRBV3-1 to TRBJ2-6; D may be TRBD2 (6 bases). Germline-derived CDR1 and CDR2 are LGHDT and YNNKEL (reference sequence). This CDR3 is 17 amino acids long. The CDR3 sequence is CASSPAGRRSGANVLTF. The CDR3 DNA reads TGTGCCAGTAGCCCCGCAGGGAGGCGATCTGGGGCCAACGTCCTGACTTTC.

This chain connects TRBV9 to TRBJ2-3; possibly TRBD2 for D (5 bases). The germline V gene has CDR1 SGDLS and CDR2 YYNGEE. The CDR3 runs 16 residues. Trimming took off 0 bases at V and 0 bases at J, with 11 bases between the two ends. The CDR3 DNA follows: TGTGCCAGCAGCGTAGATACTAGACTTAGCACAGATACGCAGTATTTT. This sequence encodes CASSVDTRLSTDTQYF.

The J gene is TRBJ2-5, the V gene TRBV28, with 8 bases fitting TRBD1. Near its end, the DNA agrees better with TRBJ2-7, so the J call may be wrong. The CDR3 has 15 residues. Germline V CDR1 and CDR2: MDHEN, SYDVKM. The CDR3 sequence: CASSLAGGKDYEQYF. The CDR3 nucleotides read TGTGCCAGCAGTTTAGCAGGGGGCAAAGACTACGAGCAGTACTTC.

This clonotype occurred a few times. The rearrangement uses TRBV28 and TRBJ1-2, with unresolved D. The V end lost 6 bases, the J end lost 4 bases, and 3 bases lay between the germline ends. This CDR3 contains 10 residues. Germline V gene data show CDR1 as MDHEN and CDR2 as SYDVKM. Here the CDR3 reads CASSRYGYTF. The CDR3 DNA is TGTGCCAGCAGCCGCTATGGCTACACCTTC.

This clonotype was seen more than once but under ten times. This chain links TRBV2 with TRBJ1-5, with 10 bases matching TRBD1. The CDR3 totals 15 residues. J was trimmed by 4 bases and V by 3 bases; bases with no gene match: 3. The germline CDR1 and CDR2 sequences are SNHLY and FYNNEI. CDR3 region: CASSDRTGGNQPQHF. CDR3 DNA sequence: TGTGCCAGCAGTGATCGGACAGGGGGTAATCAGCCCCAGCATTTT. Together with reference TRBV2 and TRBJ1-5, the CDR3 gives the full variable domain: EPEVTQTPSHQVTQMGQEVILRCVPISNHLYFYWYRQILGQKVEFLVSFYNNEISEKSEIFDDQFSVERPDGSNFTLKIRSTKLEDSAMYFCASSDRTGGNQPQHFGDGTRLSIL.

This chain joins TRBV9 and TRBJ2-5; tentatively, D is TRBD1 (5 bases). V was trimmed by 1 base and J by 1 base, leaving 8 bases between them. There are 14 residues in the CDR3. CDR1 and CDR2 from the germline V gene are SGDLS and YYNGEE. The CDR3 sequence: CASSVQGFQETQYF. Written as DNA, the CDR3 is TGTGCCAGCAGCGTACAGGGTTTCCAAGAGACCCAGTACTTC. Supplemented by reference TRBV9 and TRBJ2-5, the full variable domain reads DSGVTQTPKHLITATGQRVTLRCSPRSGDLSVYWYQQSLDQGLQFLIQYYNGEERAKGNILERFSAQQFPDLHSELNLSSLELGDSALYFCASSVQGFQETQYFGPGTRLLVL.

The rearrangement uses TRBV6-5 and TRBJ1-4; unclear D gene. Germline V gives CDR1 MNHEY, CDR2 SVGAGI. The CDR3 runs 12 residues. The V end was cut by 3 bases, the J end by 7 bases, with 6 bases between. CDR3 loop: CASSYGGEKLFF. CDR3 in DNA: TGTGCCAGCAGTTATGGTGGTGAAAAACTGTTTTTT.

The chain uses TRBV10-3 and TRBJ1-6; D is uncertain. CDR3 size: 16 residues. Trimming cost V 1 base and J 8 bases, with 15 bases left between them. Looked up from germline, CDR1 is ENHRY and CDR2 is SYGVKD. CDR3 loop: CAISEWAIYADSPLHF. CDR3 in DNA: TGTGCCATCAGTGAGTGGGCCATATATGCGGATTCACCCCTCCACTTT.

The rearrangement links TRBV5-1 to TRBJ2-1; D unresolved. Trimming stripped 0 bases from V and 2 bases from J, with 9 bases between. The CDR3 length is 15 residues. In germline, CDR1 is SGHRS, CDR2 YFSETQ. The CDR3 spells CASSLEDPAYNEQFF. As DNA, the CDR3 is TGCGCCAGCAGCTTGGAAGACCCCGCCTACAATGAGCAGTTCTTC. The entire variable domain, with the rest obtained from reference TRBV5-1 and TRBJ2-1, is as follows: KAGVTQTPRYLIKTRGQQVTLSCSPISGHRSVSWYQQTPGQGLQFLFEYFSETQRNKGNFPGRFSGRQFSNSRSEMNVSTLELGDSALYLCASSLEDPAYNEQFFGPGTRLTVL.

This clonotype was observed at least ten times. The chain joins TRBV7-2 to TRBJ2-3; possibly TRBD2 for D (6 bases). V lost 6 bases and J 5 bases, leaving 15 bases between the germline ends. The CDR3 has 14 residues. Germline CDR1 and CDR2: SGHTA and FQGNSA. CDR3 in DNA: TGTGCCAGCAGGGAGACTAGAGACGTAGATACGCAGTATTTT. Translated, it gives CASRETRDVDTQYF.

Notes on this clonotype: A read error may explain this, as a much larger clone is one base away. The CDR3 DNA reads as TGTGCCACCAGTTCCCCGGCAGGGCCTTACAATGAGCAGTTCTTC. Translation: CATSSPAGPYNEQFF. The chain joins TRBV10-3 to TRBJ2-1; possible D gene TRBD1, 5 bases. CDR3 length equals 15 residues. CDR1 and CDR2 from the germline V gene are ENHRY and SYGVKD.

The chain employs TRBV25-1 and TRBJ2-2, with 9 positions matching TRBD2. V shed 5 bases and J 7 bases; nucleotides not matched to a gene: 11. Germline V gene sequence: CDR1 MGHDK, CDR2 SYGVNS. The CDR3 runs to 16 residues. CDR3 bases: TGTGCCAGCAGTTCGGGAGCGGGGGGACCTGGCGGGGAGCTGTTTTTT. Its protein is CASSSGAGGPGGELFF. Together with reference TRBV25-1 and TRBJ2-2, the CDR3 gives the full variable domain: EADIYQTPRYLVIGTGKKITLECSQTMGHDKMYWYQQDPGMELHLIHYSYGVNSTEKGDLSSESTVSRIRTEHFPLTLESARPSHTSQYLCASSSGAGGPGGELFFGEGSRLTVL.

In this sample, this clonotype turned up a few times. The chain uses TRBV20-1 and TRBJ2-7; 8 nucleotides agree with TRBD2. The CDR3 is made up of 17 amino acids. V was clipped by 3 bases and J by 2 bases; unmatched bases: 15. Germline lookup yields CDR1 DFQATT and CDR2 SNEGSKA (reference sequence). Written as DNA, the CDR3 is TGCAGTGCTAGGGCAACAGGGACTAGTTTTCCCCCCTACGAGCAGTACTTC. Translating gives CSARATGTSFPPYEQYF.

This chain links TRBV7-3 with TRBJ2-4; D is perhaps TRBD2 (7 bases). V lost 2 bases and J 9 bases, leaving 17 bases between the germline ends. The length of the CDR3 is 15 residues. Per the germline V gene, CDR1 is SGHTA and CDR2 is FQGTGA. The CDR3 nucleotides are TGTGCCAGCAGCTTAGCGGCGGGAGAGGGGGGCATTCAGTACTTC. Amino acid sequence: CASSLAAGEGGIQYF.